The 13 T cell receptor beta chains given below trace back to one sample, sequenced in a study of Graves' ophthalmopathy and Graves' hyperthyroidism. Amplification of TCR beta CDR3 regions used RNA transcripts. Investigators did first-round RT-PCR with HTBI primers, then second-round multiplex PCR. Each CDR3 protein gets one entry after TCRdb re-called the multiplex PCR reads with MiXCR. Found here are hundreds of thousands of distinct CDR3 sequences, roughly 41% of them singletons; the top ten hold around 3%. The specimen was peripheral blood. All receptors derive from an adult man with Graves' ophthalmopathy.

There are many counts of this clonotype. V usage is TRBV24-1 and J usage is TRBJ2-2; 8 bases are shared with TRBD2. Germline lookup yields CDR1 KGHDR and CDR2 SFDVKD. Unmatched junction bases numbered 4, after V lost 4 bases and J lost 4 bases. The CDR3 consists of 15 residues. The CDR3 sequence is CATSDAGGITGELFF. The DNA for the CDR3 is TGTGCCACCAGTGACGCGGGGGGAATCACCGGGGAGCTGTTTTTT.

The chain uses TRBV7-9 and TRBJ1-2, with D possibly TRBD1 on 5 matching bases. The CDR3 is made up of 14 amino acids. The germline V gene encodes CDR1 SEHNR and CDR2 FQNEAQ (reference sequence). The germline V and J ends were trimmed by 0 bases and 7 bases, with 12 bases remaining between them. CDR3 bases: TGTGCCAGCAGCTTAGCGGGGCGGAGCGGTGGCTACACCTTC. Translating gives CASSLAGRSGGYTF.

The gene calls are TRBV24-1 and TRBJ1-2; TRBD1 aligns across 12 bases. This CDR3 is 16 amino acids long. In germline, CDR1 is KGHDR, CDR2 SFDVKD. Trimming cost V 4 bases and J 8 bases; bases outside gene matches: 10. CDR3 bases: TGTGCCACCAGTGAGTCCGGGACAGGGGGCCTTAGGGGCTACACCTTC. Protein product: CATSESGTGGLRGYTF.

Points on this clonotype: A much larger clone lies one base from this, so it may be a read error. This chain links TRBV7-9 with TRBJ2-5, with a possible D match to TRBD1 (5 bases). CDR3 length equals 14 residues. Germline CDR1 is SEHNR and CDR2 is FQNEAQ (reference sequence). The CDR3 region has the DNA TGCGCCAGCAGCCAAGATCGATTGGGGCACCCTCAGCACTTC. It codes for CASSQDRLGHPQHF.

The chain has TRBV7-2 and TRBJ1-4; 8 nucleotides match TRBD1. Losses at the gene ends were 4 bases for V and 10 bases for J; bases not matched to a gene: 14. CDR1 is SGHTA and CDR2 is FQGNSA in the germline V gene. The CDR3 sequence is 16 residues long. Written as DNA, the CDR3 is TGTGCCAGCAGCTCCTGGCAGGACAGGGTAGGCGGAAAACTGTTTTTT. Its protein is CASSSWQDRVGGKLFF.

In this sample, this clonotype turned up many times. The chain recombines TRBV20-1 with TRBJ1-1, with D uncertain. The CDR3 extends over 16 amino acids. CDR1 and CDR2 from the germline V gene are DFQATT and SNEGSKA (reference sequence). V dropped 3 bases and J dropped 0 bases, with 17 bases sitting between them. The CDR3 DNA reads as TGCAGTGCTAGGGAAGCCCTACGGAACATGAACACTGAAGCTTTCTTT. Its translation: CSAREALRNMNTEAFF.

This clonotype was recorded many times. The rearrangement links TRBV10-3 to TRBJ2-2, with TRBD1 identical over 8 bases. Germline CDR1 is ENHRY and CDR2 is SYGVKD. The CDR3 runs 17 residues. V lost 3 bases, J lost 5 bases, and 11 bases stayed unmatched. CDR3 DNA sequence: TGTGCCATCAGTGACGACATCCGGACAGGGCAGACCGGGGAGCTGTTTTTT. This gives the protein CAISDDIRTGQTGELFF.

The chain recombines TRBV4-2 with TRBJ2-3; TRBD1 might be the D (6 bases). The V and J ends lost 1 base and 6 bases respectively, with 14 bases between them. The CDR3 loop spans 15 amino acids. Germline CDR1 reads LGHNA; CDR2 reads YNFKEQ. CDR3 residues: CASSQALQGSDTQYF. DNA of the CDR3: TGTGCCAGCAGCCAAGCCCTCCAGGGGTCGGATACGCAGTATTTT.

This clonotype has ten or more counts. The V call is TRBV19, the J call TRBJ2-2; D is undetermined. Trimming removed 5 bases from V and 7 bases from J, with 14 bases in between. The CDR3 loop spans 14 amino acids. Germline values: CDR1 LNHDA, CDR2 SQIVND (reference sequence). The CDR3 bases are TGTGCCAGTAGTTCCCCGCCTGAGGTCGGGGAGCTGTTTTTT. This gives the protein CASSSPPEVGELFF. Based on the CDR3 plus reference TRBV19 and TRBJ2-2, the full variable domain is DGGITQSPKYLFRKEGQNVTLSCEQNLNHDAMYWYRQDPGQGLRLIYYSQIVNDFQKGDIAEGYSVSREKKESFPLTVTSAQKNPTAFYLCASSSPPEVGELFFGEGSRLTVL.

The chain combines TRBV10-3 with TRBJ2-5, with 9 bases identical to TRBD1. Trimming at V came to 11 bases and at J to 4 bases, leaving 11 bases not matched to a gene. CDR3 length: 14 amino acids. CDR1 is ENHRY and CDR2 is SYGVKD in the germline V gene. DNA for the CDR3: TGTGCCGCCGGACAGGGGACAAACCCAGAGACCCAGTACTTC. Translated, it gives CAAGQGTNPETQYF.

This clonotype has a count of ten or more. The chain couples TRBV5-1 to TRBJ1-2, with TRBD1 matching 9 bases. CDR3 size: 14 residues. V trimming: 3 bases; J trimming: 2 bases; junction bases outside the gene matches: 2. From germline, CDR1 is SGHRS and CDR2 YFSETQ. DNA of the CDR3: TGCGCCAGCAGCTCACAGGGGGCCAACTATGGCTACACCTTC. It translates to CASSSQGANYGYTF.

This clonotype came up many times. The chain couples TRBV7-8 to TRBJ2-2; D is ambiguous. The germline V gene has CDR1 SGHVS and CDR2 FQNEAQ. V was trimmed by 5 bases and J by 8 bases, leaving 9 bases between them. CDR3 length: 12 amino acids. The CDR3 DNA sequence: TGTGCCAGCAGCCATTTTTTGGGGGAGCTGTTTTTT. The encoded protein is CASSHFLGELFF. The variable domain in full, with the rest retrieved from reference TRBV7-8 and TRBJ2-2, is GAGVSQSPRYKVAKRGQDVALRCDPISGHVSLFWYQQALGQGPEFLTYFQNEAQLDKSGLPSDRFFAERPEGSVSTLKIQRTQQEDSAVYLCASSHFLGELFFGEGSRLTVL.

This clonotype appeared a few times. The V call is TRBV12-3 or TRBV12-4, the J call TRBJ2-2; 9 nucleotides match TRBD1. The V segment lost 7 bases and the J segment 1 base; nucleotides outside the gene matches: 16. This CDR3 is built from 19 residues. CDR3 coding DNA: TGTGCCAGCAACAGGGGGCCTTGGGAGGATAAATTGAACACCGGGGAGCTGTTTTTT. As protein: CASNRGPWEDKLNTGELFF.